The rows below give T cell receptor beta chains drawn from one sample of a study of beta chain features in type 1 diabetes. The protocol was immunoSEQ multiplex PCR, while the TCRdb copy is restricted to in-frame clones and leaves out a portion. The sample holds approximately 140,000 clones, roughly 48% seen once. The specimen sequenced was Tregs from blood. The receptor set was obtained from a man aged 18 to 29 in good health. CDR3s include the opening cysteine and the closing phenylalanine or tryptophan. A D gene is named only where the DNA matches it firmly. Expanded clones are given a class, and other clones once, few, many or no size at all.

cdr3_aa,cdr3_nt,v_call,clone_size,d_call,j_call
CASTSRDRSYGYTF,TGCGCCAGCACCTCCCGGGACAGGTCGTATGGCTACACCTTC,TRBV5-1,NA,TRBD1,TRBJ1-2
CAISEPGLEETQYF,TGTGCCATCAGTGAGCCGGGACTAGAAGAGACCCAGTACTTC,TRBV10-3,NA,TRBD2,TRBJ2-5
CATRTTNNEQFF,TGTGCCACTAGGACTACTAACAATGAGCAGTTCTTC,TRBV10-3,NA,NA,TRBJ2-1
CASSTLQRNTQYF,TGTGCCAGCAGCACCCTTCAGCGAAATACGCAGTATTTT,TRBV28,once,NA,TRBJ2-3
CASSLTGAYEQYF,TGTGCCAGCAGCTTAACAGGGGCCTACGAGCAGTACTTC,TRBV5-4,NA,TRBD1,TRBJ2-7
CASSAMRGSIQPQHF,TGTGCCAGCAGTGCAATGAGGGGGTCCATACAGCCCCAGCATTTT,TRBV28,NA,NA,TRBJ1-5
CSVVRETHYGYTF,TGCAGCGTTGTTCGGGAAACCCACTATGGCTACACCTTC,TRBV29-1,NA,NA,TRBJ1-2
CASSQAPGLAGGFTQYF,TGTGCCAGCAGCCAAGCACCGGGACTAGCGGGGGGGTTTACGCAGTATTTT,TRBV4-2,few,TRBD2,TRBJ2-3
CSARPNYEQYF,TGCAGTGCAAGGCCGAACTACGAGCAGTACTTC,TRBV20-1,few,NA,TRBJ2-7
CASSGQGAANEKLFF,TGTGCCAGCAGTGGACAGGGGGCTGCTAATGAAAAACTGTTTTTT,TRBV6-1,few,TRBD1,TRBJ1-4
CAWSKEGDQPQHF,TGTGCCTGGAGTAAAGAGGGCGATCAGCCCCAGCATTTT,TRBV30,few,NA,TRBJ1-5
CASSYSDFLNTEAFF,TGTGCCAGCAGTTACTCTGACTTCTTGAACACTGAAGCTTTCTTT,TRBV6-5,NA,NA,TRBJ1-1
CASRGLQLNTEAFF,TGCGCCAGCAGGGGACTCCAGCTGAACACTGAAGCTTTCTTT,TRBV10-2,few,NA,TRBJ1-1
CASSKTSGGVLTQYF,TGTGCCAGCAGCAAGACTAGCGGGGGAGTCCTTACGCAGTATTTT,TRBV7-3,few,TRBD2,TRBJ2-3
CASSLASIHEQYF,TGTGCCAGCAGCTTAGCTAGCATCCACGAGCAGTACTTC,TRBV7-9,NA,NA,TRBJ2-7
CASSRLRTDYNEQFF,TGTGCCAGCAGCCGACTTCGGACAGATTACAATGAGCAGTTCTTC,TRBV14,few,NA,TRBJ2-1
CASIGVERMEGYTF,TGTGCCAGTATAGGTGTCGAGAGGATGGAAGGCTACACCTTC,TRBV19,NA,NA,TRBJ1-2